This T cell receptor (beta chain) was sequenced in a study of T-cell reconstitution after alpha-beta-depleted transplantation in children. Unique molecular identifiers were used to barcode this TCRbeta library. One entry per CDR3 protein results from TCRdb running MiXCR on the PCR reads. This sample has around 240,000 distinct CDR3 sequences; 9.7% occur once, and the top ten carry about 4.9%. The CDR3 contains 18 residues. Trimming shortened V by 4 bases and J by 1 base, and 22 bases separated the two germline ends. CDR1 is LGHNT and CDR2 is FRNRAP in the germline V gene. Many counts were recorded for this clonotype.

Source: PBMCs from the stem cell graft donor, taken from the stem cell graft. The clonotype comes from a human donor who donated a stem cell graft to a child with SCID. The rearrangement joins TRBV12-5 to TRBJ1-2, with D tentatively TRBD1 (5 bases). CDR3 loop: CASGSQRGEIGFNYGYTF. As DNA, the CDR3 is TGTGCTAGTGGTTCTCAGCGAGGGGAGATTGGGTTTAACTATGGCTACACCTTC.